This is a list of T cell receptor beta chains from one sample in a study of glioma-infiltrating T cells. TCRdb re-analysed the multiplex PCR reads in MiXCR, keeping a single row per CDR3 protein. Counted here are 300,000 to 400,000 distinct CDR3 sequences, around 45% occurring once; the ten biggest clones make up 12%. Sequences were obtained from glioma tissue, nonneoplastic brain tissue, or PBMCs (not recorded which). The origin of the receptors is a human donor with low-grade glioma or glioblastoma, undergoing nonglioma brain surgery, or in good health (not recorded which). The CDR3 runs from the conserved cysteine through the conserved F or W. A D gene is named only where the DNA matches it firmly. Where a row states a size, it is once, few, many or the class of an expanded clone; other rows omit it.

D: TRBD2; size: few; J: TRBJ2-4; V: TRBV20-1; CDR3: CSARDSGRLPTSGRAKMAKNIQYF; DNA: TGCAGTGCTAGAGATTCGGGCAGGCTCCCTACTAGCGGGAGGGCCAAGATGGCCAAAAACATTCAGTACTTC
D: NA; size: many; J: TRBJ1-1; V: TRBV7-2; CDR3: CASSLALGLNTEAFF; DNA: TGTGCCAGCAGCCTAGCTTTGGGGCTGAACACTGAAGCTTTCTTT
D: NA; size: many; J: TRBJ1-5; V: TRBV28; CDR3: CASSSVNQPQHF; DNA: TGTGCCAGCAGTTCCGTGAATCAGCCCCAGCATTTT
D: TRBD1; size: NA; J: TRBJ2-7; V: TRBV20-1; CDR3: CSARQDRSYEQYF; DNA: TGCAGTGCCCGGCAGGACAGGAGCTACGAGCAGTACTTC
D: TRBD1; size: NA; J: TRBJ1-2; V: TRBV27; CDR3: CASSFLWAPLTTGRHSRRIGGYTF; DNA: TGTGCCAGCAGTTTCCTCTGGGCCCCATTAACGACAGGGAGGCACAGCAGGCGGATAGGGGGCTACACCTTC
D: TRBD1; size: NA; J: TRBJ2-1; V: TRBV7-3; CDR3: CASSNHGTGFNDEQFF; DNA: TGTGCCAGCAGCAATCATGGGACAGGGTTTAACGATGAGCAGTTCTTC
D: NA; size: NA; J: TRBJ2-7; V: TRBV5-4; CDR3: CASSLGDTRVYEQYF; DNA: TGTGCCAGCAGCTTGGGGGACACCCGGGTCTACGAGCAGTACTTC
D: TRBD2; size: few; J: TRBJ2-7; V: TRBV28; CDR3: CASSSVAGVAYF; DNA: TGTGCCAGCAGTTCCGTAGCGGGAGTGGCGTACTTC
D: TRBD2; size: NA; J: TRBJ2-4; V: TRBV7-2; CDR3: CASSISGRSKNIQYF; DNA: TGTGCCAGCAGTATTAGCGGGAGATCGAAAAACATTCAGTACTTC
D: TRBD2; size: NA; J: TRBJ2-3; V: TRBV10-3; CDR3: CAISWTSGSTDTQYF; DNA: TGTGCCATCAGTTGGACTAGCGGGAGCACAGATACGCAGTATTTT
D: NA; size: NA; J: TRBJ1-1; V: TRBV19; CDR3: CASSATGRGEAFF; DNA: TGTGCCAGTAGTGCCACGGGCCGGGGTGAAGCTTTCTTT
D: NA; size: few; J: TRBJ1-2; V: TRBV12-3/TRBV12-4; CDR3: CASSPRGYTF; DNA: TGTGCCAGCAGCCCCCGGGGCTACACCTTC
D: NA; size: many; J: TRBJ2-7; V: TRBV6-1; CDR3: CASSALYEQYF; DNA: TGTGCCAGCAGTGCCTTGTACGAGCAGTACTTC
D: NA; size: few; J: TRBJ2-5; V: TRBV2; CDR3: CASSPILPQETQYF; DNA: TGTGCCAGCAGTCCCATCCTACCCCAAGAGACCCAGTACTTC
D: TRBD1; size: few; J: TRBJ2-1; V: TRBV4-3; CDR3: CASSRRGQGYNEQFF; DNA: TGCGCCAGCAGCCGCCGCGGACAGGGCTACAATGAGCAGTTCTTC
D: TRBD1; size: NA; J: TRBJ1-1; V: TRBV7-6; CDR3: CASTAGQGSTEAFF; DNA: TGTGCCAGCACCGCCGGACAGGGTAGCACTGAAGCTTTCTTT
D: TRBD2; size: few; J: TRBJ2-5; V: TRBV4-2; CDR3: CASSPRFNKREYQETQYF; DNA: TGTGCCAGCAGCCCAAGATTCAATAAGCGGGAGTACCAAGAGACCCAGTACTTC
D: TRBD1; size: few; J: TRBJ1-4; V: TRBV4-3; CDR3: CASSQDGDRRGRRIF; DNA: TGCGCCAGCAGCCAAGATGGGGACAGGAGGGGTCGTCGGATTTTT
D: NA; size: few; J: TRBJ1-1; V: TRBV7-9; CDR3: CASSLVSFTGLKNTEAFF; DNA: TGTGCCAGCAGCTTAGTTTCTTTTACGGGACTGAAAAACACTGAAGCTTTCTTT
D: NA; size: many; J: TRBJ2-3; V: TRBV6-1; CDR3: CASSAWGAPDTQYF; DNA: TGTGCCAGCAGTGCGTGGGGGGCCCCAGATACGCAGTATTTT
D: TRBD2; size: many; J: TRBJ2-1; V: TRBV4-1; CDR3: CASSRGTSGIEQFF; DNA: TGCGCCAGCAGCCGCGGGACTAGCGGGATTGAGCAGTTCTTC
D: TRBD2; size: NA; J: TRBJ2-7; V: TRBV27; CDR3: CASSLLALAGERNEQYF; DNA: TGTGCCAGCAGTTTGTTAGCGCTAGCGGGAGAAAGAAACGAGCAGTACTTC
D: NA; size: few; J: TRBJ1-6; V: TRBV7-6; CDR3: CASSGRTAINSPLHF; DNA: TGTGCCAGCAGCGGACGGACGGCAATCAATTCACCCCTCCACTTT
D: TRBD1; size: once; J: TRBJ1-2; V: TRBV29-1; CDR3: CSTGTGPYGYTF; DNA: TGCAGCACGGGGACAGGCCCCTATGGCTACACCTTC
D: TRBD1; size: NA; J: TRBJ2-3; V: TRBV20-1; CDR3: CSARPNRGRLDTQYF; DNA: TGCAGTGCACGCCCAAATAGGGGGCGATTAGATACGCAGTATTTT
D: NA; size: few; J: TRBJ2-5; V: TRBV20-1; CDR3: CSARNPTGAREETQYF; DNA: TGCAGTGCTAGAAACCCCACGGGGGCGAGGGAAGAGACCCAGTACTTC
D: NA; size: few; J: TRBJ1-1; V: TRBV10-3; CDR3: CATRLGGKNTEAFF; DNA: TGTGCCACGCGCCTGGGGGGCAAGAACACTGAAGCTTTCTTT
D: NA; size: NA; J: TRBJ1-1; V: TRBV11-2; CDR3: CASGGLNTEAFF; DNA: TGTGCCAGCGGTGGTTTGAACACTGAAGCTTTCTTT
D: NA; size: many; J: TRBJ2-1; V: TRBV6-2/TRBV6-3; CDR3: CASSYAQTYNEQFF; DNA: TGTGCCAGCAGTTACGCTCAGACCTACAATGAGCAGTTCTTC
D: NA; size: once; J: TRBJ2-5; V: TRBV6-1; CDR3: CASSPEGNQETRYF; DNA: TGTGCCAGCAGCCCAGAGGGAAACCAAGAGACCCGGTACTTC
D: TRBD1; size: many; J: TRBJ1-1; V: TRBV28; CDR3: CASSPLTGMNTEAFF; DNA: TGTGCCAGCAGTCCGCTGACAGGGATGAACACTGAAGCTTTCTTT
D: NA; size: NA; J: TRBJ2-7; V: TRBV20-1; CDR3: CSASTGTGSYEQYF; DNA: TGCAGTGCTAGCACCGGGACTGGTTCTTACGAGCAGTACTTC
D: TRBD2; size: NA; J: TRBJ2-1; V: TRBV7-6; CDR3: CASSLLPGLAPHGEQFF; DNA: TGTGCTAGCAGCCTGCTCCCGGGACTAGCGCCGCACGGTGAGCAGTTCTTC
D: NA; size: NA; J: TRBJ2-7; V: TRBV4-1; CDR3: CASSQLQTGTWGYEQYF; DNA: TGCGCCAGCAGCCAACTCCAAACAGGGACTTGGGGCTACGAGCAGTACTTC
D: TRBD2; size: NA; J: TRBJ2-3; V: TRBV12-3/TRBV12-4; CDR3: CASSPLGGRAADTQYF; DNA: TGTGCCAGCAGCCCGCTAGGCGGGAGGGCCGCAGATACGCAGTATTTT
D: NA; size: few; J: TRBJ2-4; V: TRBV12-3/TRBV12-4; CDR3: CASSPRGRNIQYF; DNA: TGTGCCAGCTCCCCCAGGGGAAGAAACATTCAGTACTTC
D: NA; size: NA; J: TRBJ2-7; V: TRBV5-1; CDR3: CASSLRGGNSYEQYF; DNA: TGCGCCAGCAGCCTCAGAGGGGGAAACTCCTACGAGCAGTACTTC
D: NA; size: NA; J: TRBJ2-7; V: TRBV7-7; CDR3: CASSPGSGQLFYEQYF; DNA: TGTGCTAGCAGCCCGGGATCAGGACAGTTGTTCTACGAGCAGTACTTC
D: NA; size: many; J: TRBJ1-1; V: TRBV6-2/TRBV6-3; CDR3: CASSYSRQVGNTEAFF; DNA: TGTGCCAGCAGTTACTCACGTCAGGTGGGGAACACTGAAGCTTTCTTT
D: NA; size: many; J: TRBJ2-7; V: TRBV6-1; CDR3: CASRKSGVGNSYEQYF; DNA: TGTGCCAGCCGTAAATCAGGGGTGGGGAACTCCTACGAGCAGTACTTC
D: TRBD2; size: few; J: TRBJ2-7; V: TRBV7-2; CDR3: CASSHGLARSYEQYF; DNA: TGTGCCAGCAGTCATGGACTAGCGCGCTCCTACGAGCAGTACTTC
D: NA; size: many; J: TRBJ1-5; V: TRBV20-1; CDR3: CSASPPQDRVRQPQHF; DNA: TGCAGTGCTAGCCCCCCTCAGGACAGAGTGCGTCAGCCCCAGCATTTT
D: TRBD1; size: many; J: TRBJ1-4; V: TRBV27; CDR3: CASSPDPRPQGAEANEKLFF; DNA: TGTGCCAGCAGCCCCGACCCCCGCCCACAGGGGGCAGAGGCTAATGAAAAACTGTTTTTT
D: NA; size: NA; J: TRBJ1-2; V: TRBV12-3/TRBV12-4; CDR3: CASSLYVTGYTF; DNA: TGTGCCAGCAGTTTATACGTCACCGGCTACACCTTC
D: NA; size: few; J: TRBJ2-7; V: TRBV6-6; CDR3: CASSYLIGEQYF; DNA: TGTGCCAGCAGTTACCTTATAGGCGAGCAGTACTTC
D: TRBD1; size: NA; J: TRBJ2-7; V: TRBV4-1; CDR3: CASSHSGDRGFYEQYF; DNA: TGCGCCAGCAGCCACTCAGGGGACAGGGGCTTCTACGAGCAGTACTTC
D: NA; size: NA; J: TRBJ2-7; V: TRBV2; CDR3: CATKRELEQYF; DNA: TGTGCCACCAAGAGGGAGCTCGAGCAGTACTTC
D: NA; size: NA; J: TRBJ2-7; V: TRBV20-1; CDR3: CSPRGGLSYEQYF; DNA: TGCAGTCCCAGGGGGGGACTCTCCTACGAGCAGTACTTC
D: NA; size: few; J: TRBJ1-2; V: TRBV20-1; CDR3: CSARDNGVDYGYTF; DNA: TGCAGTGCTAGAGATAACGGGGTTGACTATGGCTACACCTTC
D: NA; size: NA; J: TRBJ2-7; V: TRBV6-1; CDR3: CASSPFPHEQYF; DNA: TGTGCCAGCAGTCCTTTTCCCCACGAGCAGTACTTC
D: NA; size: NA; J: TRBJ2-7; V: TRBV3-1; CDR3: CASSLTSRVKQYF; DNA: TGTGCCAGCAGCCTTACCAGCCGGGTGAAGCAGTACTTC
D: NA; size: many; J: TRBJ1-2; V: TRBV19; CDR3: CASSIHPQGGYGYTF; DNA: TGTGCCAGTAGTATACATCCCCAGGGTGGCTATGGCTACACCTTC
D: TRBD1; size: NA; J: TRBJ1-5; V: TRBV2; CDR3: CASSLVSRGRLSQPQHF; DNA: TGTGCCAGCAGCTTAGTCAGCAGGGGGCGATTGAGTCAGCCCCAGCATTTT
D: NA; size: few; J: TRBJ1-5; V: TRBV6-1; CDR3: CASSPLVLSNQPQHF; DNA: TGTGCCAGCAGTCCCCTTGTTCTTAGCAATCAGCCCCAGCATTTT
D: TRBD2; size: NA; J: TRBJ2-3; V: TRBV4-2; CDR3: CASSQDRLAAGNTQYF; DNA: TGTGCCAGCAGCCAAGATCGGCTAGCGGCGGGGAATACGCAGTATTTT
D: NA; size: NA; J: TRBJ2-3; V: TRBV10-3; CDR3: CAISGRGTPF; DNA: TGTGCCATCAGTGGGCGTGGGACCCCGTTT
D: TRBD2; size: few; J: TRBJ2-2; V: TRBV20-1; CDR3: CSARGPAGGSTGELFF; DNA: TGCAGTGCTAGAGGGCCAGCGGGAGGTTCCACCGGGGAGCTGTTTTTT